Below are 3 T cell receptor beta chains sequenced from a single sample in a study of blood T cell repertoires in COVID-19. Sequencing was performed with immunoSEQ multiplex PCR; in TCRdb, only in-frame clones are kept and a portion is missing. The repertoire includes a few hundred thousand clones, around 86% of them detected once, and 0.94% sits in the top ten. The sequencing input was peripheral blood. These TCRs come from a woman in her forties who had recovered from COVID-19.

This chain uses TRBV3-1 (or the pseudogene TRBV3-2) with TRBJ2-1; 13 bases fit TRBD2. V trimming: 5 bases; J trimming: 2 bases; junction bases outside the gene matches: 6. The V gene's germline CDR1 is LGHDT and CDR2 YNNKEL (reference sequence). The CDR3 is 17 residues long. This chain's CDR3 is CASSSPGLAGTYNEQFF. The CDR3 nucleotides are TGTGCCAGCAGCTCCCCGGGACTAGCGGGGACCTACAATGAGCAGTTCTTC.

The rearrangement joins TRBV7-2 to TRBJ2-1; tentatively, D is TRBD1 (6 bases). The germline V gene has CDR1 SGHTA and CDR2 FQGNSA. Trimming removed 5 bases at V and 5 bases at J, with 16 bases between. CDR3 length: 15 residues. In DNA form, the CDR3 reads TGTGCCAGCAGCACCCGTATAGGGGGTAACAATGAGCAGTTCTTC. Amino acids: CASSTRIGGNNEQFF.

Here the CDR3 reads CASSSTGFSGNTIYF. CDR3 coding DNA: TGTGCCAGTAGTAGCACAGGGTTCTCTGGAAACACCATATATTTT. The V and J genes are TRBV19 and TRBJ1-3; possibly TRBD1 for D (6 bases). V shed 4 bases and J shed 0 bases, with 10 bases lying between them. There are 15 residues in the CDR3. Germline CDR1 LNHDA, CDR2 SQIVND (reference sequence).